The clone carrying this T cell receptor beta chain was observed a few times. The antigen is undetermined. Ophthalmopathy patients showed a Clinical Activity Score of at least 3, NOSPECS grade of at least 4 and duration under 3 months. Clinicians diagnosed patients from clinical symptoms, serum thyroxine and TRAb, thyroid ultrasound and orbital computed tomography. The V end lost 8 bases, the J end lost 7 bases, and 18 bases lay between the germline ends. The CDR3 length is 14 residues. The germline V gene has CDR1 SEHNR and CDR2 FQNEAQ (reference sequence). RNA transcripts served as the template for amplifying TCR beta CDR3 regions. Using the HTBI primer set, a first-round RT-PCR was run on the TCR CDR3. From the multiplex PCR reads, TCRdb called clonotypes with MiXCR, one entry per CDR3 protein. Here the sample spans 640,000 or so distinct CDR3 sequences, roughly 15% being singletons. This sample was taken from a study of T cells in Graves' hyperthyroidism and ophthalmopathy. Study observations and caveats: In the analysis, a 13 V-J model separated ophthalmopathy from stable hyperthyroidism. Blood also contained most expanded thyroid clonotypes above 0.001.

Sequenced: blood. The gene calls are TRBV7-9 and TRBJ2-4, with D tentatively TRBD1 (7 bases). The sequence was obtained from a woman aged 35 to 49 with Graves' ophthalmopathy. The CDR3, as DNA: TGTGCCAGCCAGGGGGGAGGTAGCGCGAACATTCAGTACTTC. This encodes CASQGGGSANIQYF.